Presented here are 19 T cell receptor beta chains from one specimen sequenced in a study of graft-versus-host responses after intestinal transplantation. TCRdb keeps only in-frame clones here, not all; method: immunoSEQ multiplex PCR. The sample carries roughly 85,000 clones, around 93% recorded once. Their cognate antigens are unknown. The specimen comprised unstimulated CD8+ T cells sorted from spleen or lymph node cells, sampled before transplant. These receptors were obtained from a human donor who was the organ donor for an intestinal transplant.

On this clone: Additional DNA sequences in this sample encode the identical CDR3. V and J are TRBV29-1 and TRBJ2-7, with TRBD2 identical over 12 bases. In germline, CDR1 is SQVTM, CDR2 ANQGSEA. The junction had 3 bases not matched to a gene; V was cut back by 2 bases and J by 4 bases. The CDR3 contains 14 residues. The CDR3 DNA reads TGCAGCGTTGAACTAGCGGGAGGGTCGTACGAGCAGTACTTC. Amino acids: CSVELAGGSYEQYF.

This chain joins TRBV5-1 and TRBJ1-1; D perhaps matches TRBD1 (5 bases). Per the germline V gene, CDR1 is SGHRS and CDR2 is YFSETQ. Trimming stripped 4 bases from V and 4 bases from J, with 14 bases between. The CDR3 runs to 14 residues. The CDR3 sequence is CASSRQAGRTEAFF. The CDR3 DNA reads TGCGCCAGCAGCCGCCAGGCGGGGCGCACTGAAGCTTTCTTT.

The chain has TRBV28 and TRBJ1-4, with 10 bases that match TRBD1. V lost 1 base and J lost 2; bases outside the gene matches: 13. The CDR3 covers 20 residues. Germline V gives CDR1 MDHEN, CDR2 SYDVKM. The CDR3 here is CASSLYLGTGEVWTNEKLFF. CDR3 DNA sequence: TGTGCCAGCAGTTTATATCTCGGGACAGGGGAAGTGTGGACTAATGAAAAACTGTTTTTT.

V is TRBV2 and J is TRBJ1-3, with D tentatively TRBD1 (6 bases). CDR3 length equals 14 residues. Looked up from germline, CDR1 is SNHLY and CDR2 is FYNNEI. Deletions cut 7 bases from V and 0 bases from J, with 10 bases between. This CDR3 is CASNRGLSGNTIYF. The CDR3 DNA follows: TGTGCCAGCAATCGGGGGCTCTCTGGAAACACCATATATTTT.

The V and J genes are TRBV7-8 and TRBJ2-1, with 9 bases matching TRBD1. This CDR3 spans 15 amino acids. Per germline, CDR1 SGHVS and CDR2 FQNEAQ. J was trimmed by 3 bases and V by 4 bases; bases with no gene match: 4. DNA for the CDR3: TGTGCCAGCAGCTCCTCGACAGGGGGCTACAATGAGCAGTTCTTC. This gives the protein CASSSSTGGYNEQFF.

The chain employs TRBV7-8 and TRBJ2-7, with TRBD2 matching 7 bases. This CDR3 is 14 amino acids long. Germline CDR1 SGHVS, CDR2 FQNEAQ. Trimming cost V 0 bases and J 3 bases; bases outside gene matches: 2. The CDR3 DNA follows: TGTGCCAGCAGCTTAGCGCCTAGCGGCTACGAGCAGTACTTC. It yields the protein CASSLAPSGYEQYF.

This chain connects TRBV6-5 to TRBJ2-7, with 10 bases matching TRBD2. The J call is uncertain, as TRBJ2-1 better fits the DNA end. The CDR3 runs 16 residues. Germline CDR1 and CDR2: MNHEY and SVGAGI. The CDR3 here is CASSYSGVAGGDEQFF. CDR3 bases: TGTGCCAGCAGTTACTCGGGAGTAGCGGGAGGCGATGAGCAGTTCTTC.

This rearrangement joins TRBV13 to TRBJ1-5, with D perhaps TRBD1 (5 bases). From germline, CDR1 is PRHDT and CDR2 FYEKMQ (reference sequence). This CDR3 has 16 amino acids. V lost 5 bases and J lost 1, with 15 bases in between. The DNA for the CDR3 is TGTGCCAGCAGCCCCACGGGACTCCGGAGCAATCAGCCCCAGCATTTT. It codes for CASSPTGLRSNQPQHF.

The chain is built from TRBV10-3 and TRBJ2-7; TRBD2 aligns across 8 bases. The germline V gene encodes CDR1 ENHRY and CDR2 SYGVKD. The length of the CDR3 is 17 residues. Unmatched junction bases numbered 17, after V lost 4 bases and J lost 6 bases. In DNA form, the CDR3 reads TGTGCCATCAGTGTAAGGAGAAGCGGGAGTGTTCCCTCCGAGCAGTACTTC. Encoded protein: CAISVRRSGSVPSEQYF.

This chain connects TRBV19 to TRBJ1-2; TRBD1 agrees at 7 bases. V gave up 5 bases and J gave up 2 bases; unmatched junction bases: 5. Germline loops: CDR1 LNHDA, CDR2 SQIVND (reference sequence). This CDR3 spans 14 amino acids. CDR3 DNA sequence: TGTGCCAGTAGTCTTACAGGGGCCAACTATGGCTACACCTTC. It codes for CASSLTGANYGYTF.

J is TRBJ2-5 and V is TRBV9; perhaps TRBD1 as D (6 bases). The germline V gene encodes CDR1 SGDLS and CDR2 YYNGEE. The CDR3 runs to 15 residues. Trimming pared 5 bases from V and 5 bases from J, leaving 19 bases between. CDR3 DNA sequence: TGTGCCAGCAGTCCCGGGACAAGCTGGCGGGAGACCCAGTACTTC. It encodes CASSPGTSWRETQYF.

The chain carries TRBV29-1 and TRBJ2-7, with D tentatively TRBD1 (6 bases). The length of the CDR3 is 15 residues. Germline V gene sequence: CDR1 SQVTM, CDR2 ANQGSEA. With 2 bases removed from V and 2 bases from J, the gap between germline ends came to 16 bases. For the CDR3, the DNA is TGCAGCGTTGAATCCCCCCGGGACACCCCCTACGAGCAGTACTTC. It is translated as CSVESPRDTPYEQYF.

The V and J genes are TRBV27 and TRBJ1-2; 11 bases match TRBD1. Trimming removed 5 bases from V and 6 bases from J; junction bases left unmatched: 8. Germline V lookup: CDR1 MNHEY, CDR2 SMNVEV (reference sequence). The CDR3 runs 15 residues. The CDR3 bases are TGTGCCAGCAGTGTGACCGGGACAGGGGGAAATGGCTACACCTTC. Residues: CASSVTGTGGNGYTF.

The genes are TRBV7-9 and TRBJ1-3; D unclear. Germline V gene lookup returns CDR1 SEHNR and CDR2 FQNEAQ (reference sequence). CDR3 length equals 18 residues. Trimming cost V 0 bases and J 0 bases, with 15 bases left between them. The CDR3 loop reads CASSLADGSPDSGNTIYF. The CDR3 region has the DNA TGTGCCAGCAGCTTAGCGGACGGAAGCCCCGACTCTGGAAACACCATATATTTT.

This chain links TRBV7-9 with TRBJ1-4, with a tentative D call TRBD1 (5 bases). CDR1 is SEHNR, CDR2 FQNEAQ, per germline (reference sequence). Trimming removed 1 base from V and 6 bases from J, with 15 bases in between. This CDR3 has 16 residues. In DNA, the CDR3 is TGTGCCAGCAGCTTAGTAATAGGGGAGCAACATGAAAAACTGTTTTTT. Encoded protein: CASSLVIGEQHEKLFF.

Here the CDR3 reads CASSLESDEQYF. As DNA, the CDR3 is TGCGCCAGCAGCTTGGAGTCGGACGAGCAGTACTTC. The chain couples TRBV5-1 to TRBJ2-7; D is uncertain. This CDR3 is 12 amino acids long. Germline CDR1 and CDR2: SGHRS and YFSETQ. V lost 0 bases, J lost 5 bases, and 6 bases lay in between.

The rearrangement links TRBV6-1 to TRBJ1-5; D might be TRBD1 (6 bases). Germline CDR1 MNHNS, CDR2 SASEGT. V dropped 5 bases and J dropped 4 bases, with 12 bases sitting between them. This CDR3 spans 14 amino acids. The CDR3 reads CASSRGPRNQPQHF. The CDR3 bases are TGTGCCAGCAGTCGGGGGCCACGGAATCAGCCCCAGCATTTT.

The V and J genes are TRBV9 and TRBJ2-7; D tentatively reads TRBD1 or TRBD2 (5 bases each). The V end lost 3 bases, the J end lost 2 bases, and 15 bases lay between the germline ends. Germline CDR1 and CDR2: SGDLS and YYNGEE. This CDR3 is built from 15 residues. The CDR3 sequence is CASSAGTFATYEQYF. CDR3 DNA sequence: TGTGCCAGCAGCGCGGGGACGTTCGCCACCTACGAGCAGTACTTC. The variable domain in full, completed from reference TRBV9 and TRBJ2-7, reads DSGVTQTPKHLITATGQRVTLRCSPRSGDLSVYWYQQSLDQGLQFLIQYYNGEERAKGNILERFSAQQFPDLHSELNLSSLELGDSALYFCASSAGTFATYEQYFGPGTRLTVT.

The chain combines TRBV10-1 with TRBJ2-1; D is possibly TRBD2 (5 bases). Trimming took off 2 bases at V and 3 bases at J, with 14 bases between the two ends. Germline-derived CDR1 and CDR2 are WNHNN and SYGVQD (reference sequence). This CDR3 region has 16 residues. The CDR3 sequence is CASSEAPTRGYNEQFF. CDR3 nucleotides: TGCGCCAGCAGTGAGGCCCCCACCCGGGGCTACAATGAGCAGTTCTTC.